A single sample is the source of the 19 T cell receptor beta chains below, sequenced in a study of response to subunit inactivated influenza vaccine. A single record per CDR3 protein comes from TCRdb applying MiXCR to the RT-PCR reads. Of fewer than 700,000 distinct CDR3 sequences in the sample, roughly 13% were seen once. Material: PBMCs from blood, obtained about 6 weeks after vaccination. Receptor source: a man aged 45-65 years who received an inactivated influenza vaccine.

This clonotype was recorded many times. This chain connects TRBV5-1 to TRBJ2-1, with D perhaps matching TRBD1 or TRBD2 (5 bases each). The ends were cut back, 0 bases at V and 9 bases at J, with 7 bases in the middle. The CDR3 extends over 12 amino acids. Germline V CDR1 and CDR2: SGHRS, YFSETQ. CDR3 sequence reads: CASSLDGGEQFF. Here the CDR3 DNA reads TGCGCCAGCAGCTTGGATGGGGGTGAGCAGTTCTTC.

This clonotype was recorded many times. V usage is TRBV28 and J usage is TRBJ2-7; 7 nucleotides agree with TRBD2. The CDR3 length is 15 residues. V lost 2 bases and J lost 2; bases outside the gene matches: 6. Germline values: CDR1 MDHEN, CDR2 SYDVKM. CDR3 DNA sequence: TGTGCCAGCAGTTTACGGGGAGGGGCTACCTACGAGCAGTACTTC. It is translated as CASSLRGGATYEQYF.

This clonotype was counted at least ten times. This sequence joins TRBV20-1 and TRBJ2-6; 10 bases align to TRBD1. The CDR3 has 15 amino acids. The V gene end was trimmed by 5 bases and the J gene end by 0 bases; junction bases not matched to a gene: 1. The germline V gene encodes CDR1 DFQATT and CDR2 SNEGSKA (reference sequence). The CDR3 sequence: CSARTGGSGANVLTF. In DNA form, the CDR3 reads TGCAGTGCTCGGACAGGGGGCTCTGGGGCCAACGTCCTGACTTTC.

In its sample, this clonotype was seen many times. The chain joins TRBV29-1 to TRBJ2-1; D tentatively fits TRBD1 or TRBD2 (5 bases each). The V gene's germline CDR1 is SQVTM and CDR2 ANQGSEA. CDR3 length equals 16 residues. Deletions cut 3 bases from V and 2 bases from J, with 17 bases between. The CDR3 loop reads CSVDLVPGSAYNEQFF. CDR3 DNA sequence: TGCAGCGTTGATTTAGTCCCAGGGAGCGCCTACAATGAGCAGTTCTTC.

This clonotype was observed a few times. The chain is built from TRBV7-9 and TRBJ2-1; 12 bases match TRBD2. Trimming removed 5 bases from V and 10 bases from J; junction bases left unmatched: 15. This CDR3 comprises 17 residues. CDR1 and CDR2 (germline): SEHNR, FQNEAQ (reference sequence). DNA for the CDR3: TGTGCCAGCAGCCCGCGCCCCGGACTAGCGGGATTAGGAGAGCAGTTCTTC. As protein: CASSPRPGLAGLGEQFF.

The V call is TRBV6-5, the J call TRBJ2-5; TRBD1 might be the D (6 bases). Deletions cut 0 bases from V and 5 bases from J, with 16 bases between. CDR3 length: 16 residues. Germline V gives CDR1 MNHEY, CDR2 SVGAGI. CDR3 DNA: TGTGCCAGCAGTTACTCGATACAGGGTCGGTGGGAGACCCAGTACTTC. Its protein product is CASSYSIQGRWETQYF.

The rearrangement joins TRBV5-1 to TRBJ1-1; perhaps TRBD1 as D (6 bases). The CDR3 covers 14 residues. Between the trimmed V and J ends, which lost 2 bases and 3 bases, there was a span of 11 bases. Germline values: CDR1 SGHRS, CDR2 YFSETQ. The CDR3 reads CASSFGGDYTEAFF. For the CDR3, the DNA is TGCGCCAGCAGCTTTGGGGGCGACTACACTGAAGCTTTCTTT.

The table lists this clonotype with many counts. The chain links TRBV10-3 to TRBJ1-6; the D gene is possibly TRBD1 (5 bases). Germline V gene lookup returns CDR1 ENHRY and CDR2 SYGVKD. Trimming shortened V by 6 bases and J by 10 bases, and 19 bases separated the two germline ends. The CDR3 runs to 15 residues. CDR3 sequence: CAIRDTGTKRSPLHF. The CDR3 DNA reads as TGTGCCATCAGGGATACCGGGACCAAGAGGTCACCCCTCCACTTT.

This clonotype was seen repeatedly, ten times or more. This chain connects TRBV7-6 to TRBJ2-3; 7 nucleotides match TRBD2. The J segment lost 10 bases and the V segment lost 4 bases, leaving 5 bases of the junction unmatched. The germline V gene encodes CDR1 SGHVS and CDR2 FNYEAQ. CDR3 length: 12 residues. As DNA, the CDR3 is TGTGCCAGCAGCTCAGACGGGAGGTCGCAGTATTTT. This gives the protein CASSSDGRSQYF.

This clonotype was observed at least ten times. The rearrangement joins TRBV29-1 to TRBJ1-2; D unclear. Germline CDR1 reads SQVTM; CDR2 reads ANQGSEA. The CDR3 runs 12 residues. Trimming left V 5 bases short and J 4 bases short, with 11 bases between. CDR3 loop: CSVRPHGYGYTF. DNA of the CDR3: TGCAGCGTTCGGCCCCACGGCTATGGCTACACCTTC.

This clonotype was observed a handful of times. As DNA, the CDR3 is TGTGCCAGCAGCTACCTAGCGGGAGACGAGCAGTACTTC. Translation gives CASSYLAGDEQYF. J is TRBJ2-7 and V is TRBV7-2; TRBD2 matches at 10 bases. CDR3 length equals 13 residues. V trimming: 4 bases; J trimming: 5 bases; junction bases outside the gene matches: 2. Germline values: CDR1 SGHTA, CDR2 FQGNSA. Full variable domain (missing parts from reference TRBV7-2 and TRBJ2-7): GAGVSQSPSNKVTEKGKDVELRCDPISGHTALYWYRQSLGQGLEFLIYFQGNSAPDKSGLPSDRFSAERTGGSVSTLTIQRTQQEDSAVYLCASSYLAGDEQYFGPGTRLTVT.

The chain joins TRBV6-1 to TRBJ2-7; D is unresolved. This CDR3 contains 14 residues. Between the trimmed V and J ends, which lost 6 bases and 2 bases, there was a span of 14 bases. Germline assignment: CDR1 MNHNS and CDR2 SASEGT. The CDR3 region has the DNA TGTGCCAGCAGGGGCCGCCTGCAAACCTACGAGCAGTACTTC. Translating it yields CASRGRLQTYEQYF.

This clonotype was detected only a few times. The V call is TRBV12-3 or TRBV12-4, the J call TRBJ2-7; D uncertain. V was clipped by 2 bases and J by 5 bases, with 13 bases between them. The CDR3 consists of 14 residues. The chain's CDR3 is CASSLRPESHEQYF. The CDR3 DNA sequence: TGTGCCAGCAGTTTAAGACCCGAGTCCCACGAGCAGTACTTC.

The chain's CDR3 is CASSQERLAGITDTQYF. In DNA form, the CDR3 reads TGTGCCAGCAGCCAAGAAAGGCTAGCGGGAATCACAGATACGCAGTATTTT. The chain is built from TRBV14 and TRBJ2-3; the match to TRBD2 covers 9 bases. Trimming cost V 0 bases and J 2 bases; bases outside gene matches: 6. The germline gives CDR1 SGHDN, CDR2 FVKESK. This CDR3 comprises 17 residues.

The CDR3 loop reads CASSGQGPTYEQYF. The CDR3 DNA follows: TGTGCCAGCAGTGGACAGGGCCCCACCTACGAGCAGTACTTC. This chain joins TRBV12-3 or TRBV12-4 and TRBJ2-7; 8 nucleotides match TRBD1. The CDR3 covers 14 residues. V trimming: 5 bases; J trimming: 2 bases; junction bases outside the gene matches: 5.

This clonotype was detected only a few times. The V call is TRBV5-1, the J call TRBJ2-7; no firm D call. Germline lookup yields CDR1 SGHRS and CDR2 YFSETQ. The CDR3 sequence is 14 residues long. Trimming pared 4 bases from V and 2 bases from J, leaving 13 bases between. CDR3 protein: CASSKTTDTYEQYF. The CDR3 DNA reads as TGCGCCAGCAGCAAGACGACTGATACCTACGAGCAGTACTTC.

This chain links TRBV6-2 or TRBV6-3 with TRBJ1-1, with D hard to call. Germline V gene sequence: CDR1 MNHEY, CDR2 SVGEGT. This CDR3 is 13 amino acids long. Trimming removed 6 bases from V and 7 bases from J, with 15 bases in between. The CDR3 bases are TGTGCCAGCAGCCTCAATATATACTTTGAAGCTTTCTTT. This gives the protein CASSLNIYFEAFF.

V and J are TRBV7-8 and TRBJ1-1; maybe TRBD1 (5 bases). The CDR3 is made up of 17 amino acids. Trimming took 2 bases from V and 0 from J, leaving 16 bases between them. In germline, CDR1 is SGHVS, CDR2 FQNEAQ. CDR3 sequence reads: CASSLLGPVQVNTEAFF. CDR3 DNA: TGTGCCAGCAGCTTATTAGGCCCCGTACAGGTGAACACTGAAGCTTTCTTT.

This rearrangement joins TRBV7-6 to TRBJ2-1; TRBD2 matches at 10 bases. The CDR3 is 15 residues long. Germline V gives CDR1 SGHVS, CDR2 FNYEAQ. Trimming took 5 bases from V and 6 from J; bases not matched to a gene: 7. The CDR3 reads CASSLSGGPSNEQFF. Here the CDR3 DNA reads TGTGCCAGCAGCCTTAGCGGGGGGCCTTCCAATGAGCAGTTCTTC.